This TCR beta chain was identified in a study of shared clonotypes between healthy human individuals. TCRdb's copy holds only in-frame clones and misses some; the assay was immunoSEQ multiplex PCR. The table lists about 1.5 million clones, 95% to 99% of them singletons, with roughly 0.45% in the top ten. V shed 10 bases, J shed 4 bases, and the junction held 10 bases outside the gene matches. This CDR3 is built from 15 residues. Germline values: CDR1 SGHAT, CDR2 FQNNGV. The chain is built from TRBV11-2 and TRBJ2-2, with 9 bases aligning to TRBD1. Sequenced: naive CD4+ T cells sorted from blood. Subset given: CD45RA+ positively selected. This sequence originates from a man aged 25-40 years in good health. The CDR3 nucleotides are TGTGCCACCACCTACAGGGGGCGCGGCACCGGGGAGCTGTTTTTT. Translating it yields CATTYRGRGTGELFF. Full variable domain (rest looked up from reference TRBV11-2 and TRBJ2-2): EAGVAQSPRYKIIEKRQSVAFWCNPISGHATLYWYQQILGQGPKLLIQFQNNGVVDDSQLPKDRFSAERLKGVDSTLKIQPAKLEDSAVYLCATTYRGRGTGELFFGEGSRLTVL.